This T cell receptor (beta chain) was profiled in a study of cytomegalovirus exposure and HLA in healthy donors (dated 2017 in TCRdb). A note on the overall study: According to an earlier analysis of 550 to 700 of the donors, 150 million to 200 million T cells yielded 90 million to 130 million unique TCR beta sequences and less than 300 Gb of sequence data. Roughly 300 gigabases of sequencing data and 80 million or so unique TCR sequences were included in an early release covering over 600 HLA-typed donors. HLA typing included class I and class II loci at four-digit resolution. Of the 300 to 500 genotyped donors, roughly 80% were placed in the genetic ancestry cluster associated with self-reported Caucasian donors. A later genetic analysis used genome-wide SNP genotypes for about 65% of the roughly 670 donors, treating that subset as a discovery cohort. To decide whether each TCR beta V gene segment behaved as functional or pseudogenic, an earlier analysis of some 580 of the donors relied on high-throughput TCR beta sequencing. Along with the roughly 670-subject first cohort, a separate validation cohort of roughly 110 different subjects was used. All discovery cohort repertoires had been generated using a single sequencing platform. Among roughly 370 genotyped donors of the cohort, an average of around 240,000 unique TCR beta nucleotide sequences were sequenced per donor, roughly 20% of them non-productive. The study combined high-throughput TCR immunosequencing, statistical association of individual TCRs with disease status, and machine learning to predict cytomegalovirus infection status. Because of strong linkage in the cohort, 5 or 6 DR-DQ haplotypes were treated as single units for association and clustering. To study patterns of TCR occurrence, a later analysis re-analyzed previously published TCR beta repertoires from just over 650 donors and added high-resolution HLA genotyping. The study aimed to test whether cataloging public T cell receptors could reveal signatures of past pathogen exposure. Typing coverage differed by locus: A, B, C, DRB1 and DQB1 were typed in roughly 620-630 donors, DQA1 in 500 to 550, DPA1 in 600 to 610, and DPB1 in approximately 450. Donor age, sex, ethnicity and CMV serostatus were compiled together with the repertoire data. Rather than using new phenotypic data, the later analysis identified candidate immune exposures from TCR beta sequences and from how often those sequences occurred across donors. The study used immunosequencing to profile the T cell repertoires of hundreds of subjects and linked those repertoires to cytomegalovirus serostatus.

Concerning this clone: No cognate antigen has been identified for it. No base-level quality is on record; no much larger clone is a single base apart.

Inclusive of the bounding cysteine and phenylalanine, the CDR3 is 14 residues long. Only CDR3 DNA remains: 42 bases, in frame from the first base. CDR1 and CDR2 are drawn from the germline V gene: KGHSH, LQKENI. V drops 3 bases and J drops 1 base, leaving 9 bases in between. The cohort was made up of 666 healthy bone marrow donors. Cohort members were all nominally healthy when sampled, although unrecorded immune exposures were likely present. The donor tested CMV seropositive and was one of the 289 seropositive cohort members. Every donor gave a peripheral blood sample, and the peripheral blood mononuclear cells from that sample were used for TCR beta sequencing. The Qiagen DNeasy Blood Extraction Kit was used to extract genomic DNA from the blood cell samples. The library was generated by the immunoSEQ multiplex PCR assay. For the multiplex PCR, a mixture combining 60 forward primers for TCR Vbeta segments and 13 reverse primers for TCR Jbeta segments was used. The CDR3 region of rearranged TCR beta genes was amplified from genomic DNA with a multiplex PCR assay. Amplified TCR beta libraries were sequenced as 87-base-pair reads on the Illumina HiSeq System. The original methods were these. Across the 700 or so repertoires, a later analysis counted approximately 75 million unique TCR beta chains, some 11 million of which were shared by at least two donors. A nearest-neighbor algorithm error-corrected the raw reads and collapsed the reads into unique sequences, merging closely related sequences to remove PCR and sequencing errors. To assign V, D and J gene segments, CDR3 sequences were aligned to IMGT reference sequences. For a sequence to be retained, a match of at least six nucleotides was required to both a V gene segment and a J gene segment. Rearrangements were called productive when the CDR3 lacked stop codons and stayed in frame with V and J; all others were non-productive. Following IMGT convention, CDR3 was defined as the stretch from the second conserved V-encoded cysteine to the conserved J-encoded phenylalanine. The earlier analysis of fewer than 750 of the donors excluded sequences that lacked an unambiguous match to a single V gene segment. An earlier analysis of approximately 590 of the donors classified V segments as functional when productive rearrangements were above 56.7% and as segregating when the standard deviation between donors was above 5%. A statistical classification framework was built to diagnose cytomegalovirus status from the catalog of TCR beta chain sequences. In a later analysis, TCR nucleotide sequences were compared against IMGT/GENE-DB human TR gene sequences so that V and J genes could be assigned. In a later analysis, CDR3 sequences and most-parsimonious VDJ recombination scenarios were assigned using the TCRdist pipeline. A later analysis defined each TCR beta chain by its CDR3 amino acid sequence plus V-gene family, and excluded reads lacking a unique V-gene family. A later analysis removed 592 highly shared, low-generation-probability nucleotide sequences to deal with suspected cross-contamination and a sequencing artifact. In a later analysis, a clonal expansion index was calculated for each public chain from normalized within-repertoire ranks of inferred template counts. In a later analysis, generation probabilities were computed with a VDJ recombination model fitted to out-of-frame rearrangements, and the resulting probabilities were checked against IGoR. Hypergeometric tests were used in a later analysis to score TCR-TCR, TCR-HLA and TCR-CMV co-occurrence, with a repertoire-size bias correction applied to the TCR pairs. To estimate false discovery rates, a later analysis permuted the HLA or CMV assignments 20 times. In a later analysis, co-occurring TCRs were grouped with DBSCAN, and TCRdist sequence similarity was added when clustering was performed within HLA-allele-positive subsets. Repertoires with fewer than 30,000 or more than 120,000 public chains were left out of co-occurrence clustering, as were about 5 repertoires with anomalous nucleotide sharing. TCRdb carries this immuneACCESS record with in-frame sequences only. Its versions omit some clonotypes, under half of them owing to an unresolved V gene in the studies checked, with the rest unexplained. V and J calls plus clone size are reproduced from that table; the DNA served to infer D and trimming. Recorded for this sample are some 180,000 clones; around 80% of them occurred a single time. The ten largest clones add up to 4% to 4.5% of the sample.

General findings and caveats noted by the study authors: Most TCR sequences were seen in very few donors, while some public TCRs were found in many individuals. Assigning TCR associations to individual alleles was difficult when HLA alleles, especially DR and DQ, strongly co-occurred. Three of the identified cytomegalovirus-associated TCR beta chains were confirmed in vitro to be specific for cytomegalovirus antigens. This cohort had only TCR beta chains sequenced, and the lack of alpha or paired-chain data limited which features could be detected. In a later analysis, HLA-associated TCR beta chains were found to be more clonally expanded and to have lower generation probabilities than equally common non-associated chains. A further reported finding was that TCR beta sequences accurately predicted the HLA-A and HLA-B alleles for most subjects in the first cohort. Cytomegalovirus status was reported to be diagnosed by the classifier with high specificity and sensitivity in both the original and validation cohorts. CMV serostatus was the only immune exposure information available for the cohort. A later analysis reported that several top co-occurrence clusters appeared linked to parvovirus B19, influenza, CMV and Epstein-Barr virus. Most CMV-associated TCR beta chains appeared to be HLA-restricted in a later analysis, and the HLA associations seemed to be driven largely by CMV exposure. Because counts were too low, seventeen rarely observed V segments, including chromosome 9 orphons, were excluded from the earlier analysis of under 650 of the donors. At a false discovery rate of 0.05, a later analysis linked roughly 17,000 TCR beta sequences to specific HLA alleles. It was suggested by the authors that the approach could potentially be generalized to other disease states and immunological phenotypes. Because HLA typing was missing for some donors at each locus, association tests included only the typed subset. Linkage disequilibrium might explain the correlated functional status among segregating V segments, but an unknown experimental factor could not be excluded. Some IMGT-functional V segments, including TRBV6-2 and TRBV6-3, could not be told apart with the 87-base-pair reads, so those segments were excluded. In the study, approximately 160 TCR beta chains were listed as associated with cytomegalovirus. A cluster of highly shared sequence variants was judged likely to be a technical artifact of the sequencing pipeline. A later analysis found that TCR association rates varied across HLA loci, with DRB1 alleles showing the most associated TCRs and HLA-C alleles the fewest. In an earlier analysis of approximately 590 of the donors, most TCR beta V segments appeared in productive rearrangements about 90% or about 30% of the time, broadly matching IMGT annotations. A later genetic analysis reported fewer N-insertions in productive TCRs among donors in an Asian-associated ancestry cluster than the roughly 620-donor mean. In a later genetic analysis, a missense DCLRE1C variant was associated with V-gene and J-gene trimming of TCR beta chains, and the association was replicated in an independent cohort. Presence/absence analyses assumed roughly uniform sequencing depth across donors, an assumption that may not hold.

The source is a woman in her thirties in good health and CMV-seropositive. Rearrangement joined TRBV18 to TRBJ1-1; TRBD1 might be the D gene, on 6 matching bases. The material sequenced was PBMCs. The DNA reads as follows: TGTGCCAGCTCACCCGGGACACCGAACACTGAAGCTTTCTTT. Its translation is CASSPGTPNTEAFF.